The 22 T cell receptor beta chains below all came from one sample that was sequenced in a study of T cell responses to AZD1222 COVID-19 vaccine. Clones were sequenced by immunoSEQ multiplex PCR, and TCRdb holds only the in-frame ones, with some missing. The table has more than 95,000 clones, around nine tenths seen once; the top ten hold roughly 4%. Here the sequenced sample was peripheral blood, taken 28 days after the second AZD1222 dose. These TCRs come from an adult who received the AZD1222 COVID-19 vaccine.

V and J are TRBV15 and TRBJ2-1, with D perhaps given as TRBD1 or TRBD2 (6 bases each). Trimming left V 10 bases short and J 4 bases short, with 14 bases between. This CDR3 is built from 13 residues. CDR1 and CDR2 (germline): LNHNV, YYDKDF (reference sequence). For the CDR3, the DNA is TGTGCCATCAACAGGGCGGGGTACAATGAGCAGTTCTTC. Its translation: CAINRAGYNEQFF.

J is TRBJ1-3 and V is TRBV27; no firm D call. This CDR3 has 14 residues. CDR1 is MNHEY, CDR2 SMNVEV, per germline (reference sequence). V shed 2 bases and J shed 4 bases, with 9 bases lying between them. Here the CDR3 reads CASSLAIPGNTIYF. The CDR3 nucleotides are TGTGCCAGCAGTTTAGCCATCCCCGGAAACACCATATATTTT.

The V call is TRBV4-3, the J call TRBJ2-7; tentative D call: TRBD2 (6 bases). The CDR3 consists of 14 residues. Trimming removed 1 base at V and 3 bases at J, with 10 bases between. The germline CDR1 and CDR2 sequences are LGHNA and YSLEER. CDR3 nucleotide sequence: TGCGCCAGCAGCCAAGGTCCGCGGGACTACGAGCAGTACTTC. Translation gives CASSQGPRDYEQYF.

This clone was detected only once. The chain couples TRBV24-1 to TRBJ2-1; D call uncertain. The CDR3 spans 16 residues. The V gene's germline CDR1 is KGHDR and CDR2 SFDVKD. The V and J ends lost 3 bases and 0 bases respectively, with 11 bases between them. This CDR3 reads CATSDLQSSSYNEQFF. As DNA, the CDR3 is TGTGCCACCAGTGATCTTCAGTCAAGCTCCTACAATGAGCAGTTCTTC.

J is TRBJ1-1 and V is TRBV19; D may be TRBD1 (5 bases). V was trimmed by 4 bases and J by 1 base, leaving 7 bases between them. CDR1 is LNHDA, CDR2 SQIVND, per germline (reference sequence). The CDR3 runs 13 residues. CDR3 sequence reads: CASSTQGNTEAFF. The CDR3 DNA reads TGTGCCAGTAGTACTCAGGGGAACACTGAAGCTTTCTTT.

The rearrangement links TRBV15 to TRBJ2-6, with a weak D call TRBD2 (6 bases). Germline CDR1 LNHNV, CDR2 YYDKDF (reference sequence). The V end was cut by 0 bases, the J end by 0 bases, with 6 bases between. This CDR3 is 16 amino acids long. This CDR3 is CATSRDSGSGANVLTF. The CDR3 DNA reads as TGTGCCACCAGCAGAGATAGCGGCTCTGGGGCCAACGTCCTGACTTTC.

The V gene is TRBV7-2, the J gene TRBJ2-1; 8 bases align to TRBD2. The germline gives CDR1 SGHTA, CDR2 FQGNSA. The J segment lost 2 bases and the V segment lost 0 bases, leaving 9 bases of the junction unmatched. The CDR3 is 18 amino acids. The CDR3 is CASSLAEAGGPPYNEQFF. The CDR3 DNA is TGTGCCAGCAGCTTAGCGGAGGCGGGAGGTCCTCCCTACAATGAGCAGTTCTTC.

This chain uses TRBV7-2 with TRBJ2-2, with 8 bases identical to TRBD1. Trimming at V came to 2 bases and at J to 6 bases, leaving 5 bases not matched to a gene. Germline V gene data show CDR1 as SGHTA and CDR2 as FQGNSA. This CDR3 comprises 15 residues. The CDR3 here is CASSLTRGLSGELFF. CDR3 DNA sequence: TGTGCCAGCAGCTTAACCAGGGGGCTATCCGGGGAGCTGTTTTTT.

The chain recombines TRBV30 with TRBJ2-5; 14 nucleotides align to TRBD2. CDR1 and CDR2 from the germline V gene are GTSNPN and SVGIG (reference sequence). J lost 0 bases, V lost 5 bases, and 14 bases had no gene match. The CDR3 totals 19 residues. The CDR3 here is CAWARLAGGRGPYQETQYF. DNA for the CDR3: TGTGCCTGGGCGAGACTAGCGGGAGGGCGAGGGCCCTACCAAGAGACCCAGTACTTC.

This chain joins TRBV5-8 and TRBJ1-3, with TRBD1 identical over 7 bases. Germline values: CDR1 SGHTS, CDR2 YDEGEE. The V and J ends lost 0 bases and 1 base, in that order; junction bases with no gene match: 7. The CDR3 runs 17 residues. The CDR3 DNA reads TGTGCCAGCAGCTTGGACTTAGGGGGCGCGTCTGGAAACACCATATATTTT. Protein product: CASSLDLGGASGNTIYF.

The J gene is TRBJ2-2, the V gene TRBV5-1; TRBD1 agrees at 7 bases. The length of the CDR3 is 15 residues. V shed 2 bases and J 1 base; nucleotides not matched to a gene: 2. The germline gives CDR1 SGHRS, CDR2 YFSETQ. The CDR3 is CASSLGTENTGELFF. The CDR3 DNA reads as TGCGCCAGCAGCTTAGGGACAGAGAACACCGGGGAGCTGTTTTTT. The whole variable domain, filled in from reference TRBV5-1 and TRBJ2-2, reads KAGVTQTPRYLIKTRGQQVTLSCSPISGHRSVSWYQQTPGQGLQFLFEYFSETQRNKGNFPGRFSGRQFSNSRSEMNVSTLELGDSALYLCASSLGTENTGELFFGEGSRLTVL.

DNA of the CDR3: TGTGCCAGCAGCTACATAAGGCTGAACTATGGCTACACCTTC. Its translation is CASSYIRLNYGYTF. The rearrangement links TRBV11-3 to TRBJ1-2; D remains ambiguous. Germline lookup yields CDR1 SGHNT and CDR2 YENEEA. This CDR3 has 14 residues. Trimming stripped 4 bases from V and 2 bases from J, with 11 bases between.

The chain couples TRBV18 to TRBJ2-1; possibly TRBD2 for D (5 bases). Looked up from germline, CDR1 is KGHSH and CDR2 is LQKENI. This CDR3 has 13 residues. Trimming took 3 bases from V and 3 from J, leaving 6 bases between them. In nucleotides, the CDR3 is TGTGCCAGCTCACCCGGGATCTACAATGAGCAGTTCTTC. Translation gives CASSPGIYNEQFF.

This clone was observed once. The J gene is TRBJ1-1, the V gene TRBV12-5; D possibly corresponds to TRBD1 (6 bases). CDR1 is LGHNT, CDR2 FRNRAP, per germline. The CDR3 totals 14 residues. The V gene lost 2 bases and the J gene lost 5 bases, with 12 bases spanning the gap. The CDR3 protein is CASGLFGGATEAFF. For the CDR3, the DNA is TGTGCTAGTGGTTTGTTCGGGGGCGCGACTGAAGCTTTCTTT.

V gene TRBV18 combines with J gene TRBJ2-2; D possibly uses TRBD1 or TRBD2 (6 bases each). Germline V gives CDR1 KGHSH, CDR2 LQKENI. Trimming pared 3 bases from V and 0 bases from J, leaving 11 bases between. CDR3 length: 16 amino acids. The CDR3 nucleotides are TGTGCCAGCTCACCGGGGGGCCCCGCGAACACCGGGGAGCTGTTTTTT. Protein: CASSPGGPANTGELFF.

The chain's CDR3 is CASSGTSGRANEQYF. The CDR3 DNA sequence: TGTGCCAGCAGCGGTACTAGCGGGAGGGCCAACGAGCAGTACTTC. V usage is TRBV9 and J usage is TRBJ2-7; the match to TRBD2 covers 13 bases. V lost 3 bases, J lost 5 bases, and 5 bases stayed unmatched. The CDR3 sequence is 15 residues long. CDR1 and CDR2 (germline): SGDLS, YYNGEE.

The chain uses TRBV27 and TRBJ2-7; possibly TRBD2 for D (6 bases). The CDR3 covers 15 residues. The V end lost 4 bases, the J end lost 3 bases, and 16 bases lay between the germline ends. Germline V gives CDR1 MNHEY, CDR2 SMNVEV (reference sequence). In DNA, the CDR3 is TGTGCCAGCAGTTCTCCCGGGGACTCAAGCTACGAGCAGTACTTC. Protein product: CASSSPGDSSYEQYF.

The gene calls are TRBV28 and TRBJ2-1, with 8 positions matching TRBD2. Germline V lookup: CDR1 MDHEN, CDR2 SYDVKM. This CDR3 is 15 amino acids long. Trimming at V came to 6 bases and at J to 9 bases, leaving 13 bases not matched to a gene. This chain's CDR3 is CASSVTSETRGEQFF. CDR3 coding DNA: TGTGCCAGCAGCGTGACTAGCGAAACACGCGGTGAGCAGTTCTTC.

The chain couples TRBV7-8 to TRBJ1-1; no reliable D call. The CDR3 is 11 residues long. V lost 1 base and J 11 bases, leaving 8 bases between the germline ends. From germline, CDR1 is SGHVS and CDR2 FQNEAQ. This CDR3 is CASSLGSLAFF. The DNA for the CDR3 is TGTGCCAGCAGCTTAGGTTCCCTCGCTTTCTTT.

The chain employs TRBV5-6 and TRBJ1-4, with D perhaps matching TRBD1 (5 bases). This CDR3 has 18 residues. Trimming left V 0 bases short and J 0 bases short, with 15 bases between. Germline V gene sequence: CDR1 SGHDT, CDR2 YYEEEE. In nucleotides, the CDR3 is TGTGCCAGCAGCTTGGGTTCTACAGGAACGACAACTAATGAAAAACTGTTTTTT. Translated, it gives CASSLGSTGTTTNEKLFF.

The chain combines TRBV5-6 with TRBJ2-7; D might be TRBD1 (5 bases). The CDR3 covers 15 residues. Trimming left V 0 bases short and J 2 bases short, with 12 bases between. Germline V gene lookup returns CDR1 SGHDT and CDR2 YYEEEE. DNA for the CDR3: TGTGCCAGCAGCTTGGTATCACAGGTGGCCTACGAGCAGTACTTC. Amino acid sequence: CASSLVSQVAYEQYF. The variable domain in full, with the rest retrieved from reference TRBV5-6 and TRBJ2-7, is DAGVTQSPTHLIKTRGQQVTLRCSPKSGHDTVSWYQQALGQGPQFIFQYYEEEERQRGNFPDRFSGHQFPNYSSELNVNALLLGDSALYLCASSLVSQVAYEQYFGPGTRLTVT.

The rearrangement uses TRBV27 and TRBJ2-5, with 14 bases that match TRBD2. Germline CDR1 reads MNHEY; CDR2 reads SMNVEV (reference sequence). CDR3 length equals 17 residues. Losses at the gene ends were 0 bases for V and 1 base for J; bases not matched to a gene: 1. In DNA form, the CDR3 reads TGTGCCAGCAGTTTATCGACTAGCGGGAGGGTCCAAGAGACCCAGTACTTC. It specifies CASSLSTSGRVQETQYF.